The 16 T cell receptor beta chains listed next were all sequenced from one sample in a study of tumor-infiltrating lymphocytes in primary liver carcinoma. From roughly 0.45 ug total RNA, TCR beta cDNA was generated with a primer in the constant region. A slightly modified ARM-PCR protocol with three nested multiplex PCR rounds produced these TCR beta libraries. The two initial PCR rounds, around 11 cycles each, used TRBV1-TRBV30 forward and C-beta reverse primers. In TCRdb, the multiplex PCR reads were re-called with MiXCR into one record per CDR3 protein. This table holds around 88,000 distinct CDR3 sequences, around 68% found once. Bulk tissue was left unsorted, and RNA and DNA were co-extracted from about 20-30 mg of it. The sequenced sample consisted of tumor-adjacent normal liver tissue. The receptors were sampled from a man in his forties or fifties with primary liver carcinoma and hepatitis B virus infection.

As regards this clonotype: A read error may account for a junction end that differs from germline. The chain uses TRBV6-2 or TRBV6-3 and TRBJ2-7; the D gene is possibly TRBD1 (5 bases). The CDR3 loop spans 14 amino acids. CDR1 and CDR2 from the germline V gene are MNHEY and SVGEGT. The CDR3 reads CTSSYSTASYDQYF. The CDR3 nucleotides are TGTACCAGCAGTTACTCGACAGCGTCCTACGACCAGTACTTC.

The rearrangement joins TRBV11-3 to TRBJ2-5, with D possibly being TRBD2 (6 bases). This CDR3 is built from 19 residues. Germline loops: CDR1 SGHNT, CDR2 YENEEA. Between the trimmed V and J ends, which lost 5 bases and 3 bases, there was a span of 28 bases. In nucleotides, the CDR3 is TGTGCCAGCAGCCCGCCCCCGGAGGTCAGGAGGGGCTTCAAAGAGACCCAGTACTTC. It translates to CASSPPPEVRRGFKETQYF.

On this clonotype itself: Because the CDR3 is missing its conserved closing phenylalanine or tryptophan, this is likely a read error. V gene TRBV6-1 combines with J gene TRBJ1-6; 7 bases map to TRBD1. Germline loops: CDR1 MNHNS, CDR2 SASEGT. The CDR3 runs to 15 residues. The junction had 7 bases not matched to a gene; V was cut back by 1 base and J by 10 bases. The CDR3 bases are TGTGCCAGCAGTGAAGAGGCGACAGGGTTGTCACCCCTCCACTTA. Amino acids: CASSEEATGLSPLHL.

The chain is built from TRBV12-3 or TRBV12-4 and TRBJ2-2; D is uncertain. This CDR3 has 13 amino acids. Trimming left V 3 bases short and J 10 bases short, with 12 bases between. CDR3 sequence reads: CASSLTSPVELFF. The CDR3 region has the DNA TGTGCCAGCAGTTTGACAAGCCCCGTGGAGCTGTTTTTT.

This chain's CDR3 is CASSLGWGTPGDADTQYF. In DNA form, the CDR3 reads TGTGCCAGCAGCTTAGGCTGGGGGACTCCGGGGGACGCAGATACGCAGTATTTT. J is TRBJ2-3 and V is TRBV7-8, with D perhaps matching TRBD2 (6 bases). The CDR3 length is 18 residues. Germline CDR1 SGHVS, CDR2 FQNEAQ. The germline V and J ends were trimmed by 1 base and 4 bases, with 21 bases remaining between them. Looking up the rest from reference TRBV7-8 and TRBJ2-3 gives the full variable domain: GAGVSQSPRYKVAKRGQDVALRCDPISGHVSLFWYQQALGQGPEFLTYFQNEAQLDKSGLPSDRFFAERPEGSVSTLKIQRTQQEDSAVYLCASSLGWGTPGDADTQYFGPGTRLTVL.

On this clonotype itself: The junction and the germline gene differ at one end; a read error may be behind it. The rearrangement uses TRBV5-1 and TRBJ1-1; D remains ambiguous. The CDR3 spans 15 residues. CDR1 is SGHRS, CDR2 YFSETQ, per germline. This chain's CDR3 is CASNLRAGMNTEAFF. CDR3 nucleotide sequence: TGCGCCAGCAACTTGAGGGCAGGTATGAACACTGAAGCTTTCTTT.

The V and J genes are TRBV29-1 and TRBJ1-1; tentative D call: TRBD1 (6 bases). CDR3 length: 12 residues. CDR1 SQVTM and CDR2 ANQGSEA come from the germline V gene. Trimming took 4 bases from V and 4 from J, leaving 10 bases between them. CDR3 sequence (DNA): TGCAGCGTTGGGGAGGGGGGCACTGAAGCTTTCTTT. Amino acids: CSVGEGGTEAFF.

Worth noting for this clonotype: Given the absence of the conserved phenylalanine or tryptophan at the CDR3 end, a read error is likely. The chain couples TRBV11-2 to TRBJ1-1; D not resolved. The germline V gene encodes CDR1 SGHAT and CDR2 FQNNGV. V dropped 2 bases and J dropped 3 bases, with 4 bases sitting between them. The CDR3 sequence is 12 residues long. The CDR3 protein is CASSLLYTEAFI. The CDR3 DNA reads TGTGCCAGCAGCTTATTGTACACTGAAGCTTTCATT.

This clonotype came up once. With a much larger clone just one base away, this may be a read error. The CDR3 carries no conserved terminal phenylalanine or tryptophan, so it likely arises from a read error. This chain connects TRBV10-3 to TRBJ2-1; weak D call: TRBD2 (5 bases). The V end lost 4 bases, the J end lost 4 bases, and 5 bases lay between the germline ends. This CDR3 spans 12 amino acids. Germline CDR1 is ENHRY and CDR2 is SYGVKD. CDR3 DNA: TGTGCCATCAGTGCGGGGTACAATGAGCAGTTCCTC. This gives the protein CAISAGYNEQFL.

In the case of this clonotype: This may arise from a read error, as a much more abundant clone is one base away. The chain carries TRBV10-3 and TRBJ1-1; D not certain. The germline CDR1 and CDR2 sequences are ENHRY and SYGVKD. This CDR3 spans 11 amino acids. V was clipped by 4 bases and J by 11 bases, with 11 bases between them. The CDR3 coding sequence is TGTGCCATCAGTGTCCAGATAGGGGCTTTCTTT. It translates to CAISVQIGAFF.

A note on this clonotype: Since no conserved phenylalanine or tryptophan closes the CDR3, a read error is the likely cause. V is TRBV2 and J is TRBJ1-1; unclear D gene. This CDR3 region has 14 residues. The germline V gene encodes CDR1 SNHLY and CDR2 FYNNEI. The V gene lost 3 bases and the J gene lost 0 bases, with 8 bases spanning the gap. The CDR3 sequence is CASSDKFMNTEAFC. The CDR3 coding sequence is TGTGCCAGCAGTGACAAGTTCATGAACACTGAAGCTTTCTGT.

Of note for this clonotype: As the CDR3 is not closed by the conserved phenylalanine or tryptophan, this likely results from a read error. This chain joins TRBV12-3 or TRBV12-4 and TRBJ2-1, with 10 bases aligning to TRBD2. The CDR3 is made up of 15 amino acids. The CDR3 sequence is CANSLGTSAFNEQFY. The CDR3 region has the DNA TGTGCCAACAGTCTAGGGACTAGCGCTTTCAATGAGCAGTTCTAC.

As concerns this clonotype: This may arise from a read error, as a much more abundant clone is one base away. The V call is TRBV10-1, the J call TRBJ2-2, with a weak D call TRBD2 (6 bases). This CDR3 has 15 amino acids. Germline V gene sequence: CDR1 WNHNN, CDR2 SYGVQD (reference sequence). CDR3 in DNA: TGCGCCAGCAGTGAAGGCGGGACGAACACCGTGGAGCTGTTTTTT. It encodes CASSEGGTNTVELFF.

With respect to this clonotype: The junction does not match germline at one end; this may be a read error. The chain links TRBV11-2 to TRBJ2-1; D ambiguous. This CDR3 is 13 amino acids long. The germline V gene has CDR1 SGHAT and CDR2 FQNNGV. The CDR3 DNA sequence: TGTACCAGGAGCTTAAATGATGTCTATGAGCAGTTCTTC. This encodes CTRSLNDVYEQFF.

This clonotype was picked up one time. Germline is not matched at one junction end, which may reflect a read error. The CDR3 here is CVSTVGDSQETQYF. CDR3 bases: TGTGTCAGCACCGTGGGAGACTCCCAAGAGACCCAGTACTTC. The chain uses TRBV12-3 or TRBV12-4 and TRBJ2-5; TRBD2 might be the D (5 bases). The CDR3 has 14 amino acids.

This clonotype was counted only a few times. A much larger clonotype is one base distant, so this may be a read error. The J gene is TRBJ2-2, the V gene TRBV29-1; a possible D gene is TRBD2 (5 bases). Germline CDR1 SQVTM, CDR2 ANQGSEA. CDR3 length: 12 residues. Written as DNA, the CDR3 is TGCAGCGTAAGGAGGAGTGCCGGGGAGCCGTTTTTT. Translating it yields CSVRRSAGEPFF.